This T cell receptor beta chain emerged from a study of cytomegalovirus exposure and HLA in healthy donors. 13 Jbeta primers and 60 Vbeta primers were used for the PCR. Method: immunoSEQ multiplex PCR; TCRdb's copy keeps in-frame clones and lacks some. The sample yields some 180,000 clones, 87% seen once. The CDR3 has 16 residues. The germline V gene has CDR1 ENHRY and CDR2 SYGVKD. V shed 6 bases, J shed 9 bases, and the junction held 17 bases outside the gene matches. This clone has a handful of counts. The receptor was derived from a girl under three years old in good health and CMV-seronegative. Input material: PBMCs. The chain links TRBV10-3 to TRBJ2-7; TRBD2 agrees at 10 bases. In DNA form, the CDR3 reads TGTGCCATCAGAGGGGAGCGGGAGGGCCGAAGCCGCGCGCAGTACTTC. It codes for CAIRGEREGRSRAQYF.